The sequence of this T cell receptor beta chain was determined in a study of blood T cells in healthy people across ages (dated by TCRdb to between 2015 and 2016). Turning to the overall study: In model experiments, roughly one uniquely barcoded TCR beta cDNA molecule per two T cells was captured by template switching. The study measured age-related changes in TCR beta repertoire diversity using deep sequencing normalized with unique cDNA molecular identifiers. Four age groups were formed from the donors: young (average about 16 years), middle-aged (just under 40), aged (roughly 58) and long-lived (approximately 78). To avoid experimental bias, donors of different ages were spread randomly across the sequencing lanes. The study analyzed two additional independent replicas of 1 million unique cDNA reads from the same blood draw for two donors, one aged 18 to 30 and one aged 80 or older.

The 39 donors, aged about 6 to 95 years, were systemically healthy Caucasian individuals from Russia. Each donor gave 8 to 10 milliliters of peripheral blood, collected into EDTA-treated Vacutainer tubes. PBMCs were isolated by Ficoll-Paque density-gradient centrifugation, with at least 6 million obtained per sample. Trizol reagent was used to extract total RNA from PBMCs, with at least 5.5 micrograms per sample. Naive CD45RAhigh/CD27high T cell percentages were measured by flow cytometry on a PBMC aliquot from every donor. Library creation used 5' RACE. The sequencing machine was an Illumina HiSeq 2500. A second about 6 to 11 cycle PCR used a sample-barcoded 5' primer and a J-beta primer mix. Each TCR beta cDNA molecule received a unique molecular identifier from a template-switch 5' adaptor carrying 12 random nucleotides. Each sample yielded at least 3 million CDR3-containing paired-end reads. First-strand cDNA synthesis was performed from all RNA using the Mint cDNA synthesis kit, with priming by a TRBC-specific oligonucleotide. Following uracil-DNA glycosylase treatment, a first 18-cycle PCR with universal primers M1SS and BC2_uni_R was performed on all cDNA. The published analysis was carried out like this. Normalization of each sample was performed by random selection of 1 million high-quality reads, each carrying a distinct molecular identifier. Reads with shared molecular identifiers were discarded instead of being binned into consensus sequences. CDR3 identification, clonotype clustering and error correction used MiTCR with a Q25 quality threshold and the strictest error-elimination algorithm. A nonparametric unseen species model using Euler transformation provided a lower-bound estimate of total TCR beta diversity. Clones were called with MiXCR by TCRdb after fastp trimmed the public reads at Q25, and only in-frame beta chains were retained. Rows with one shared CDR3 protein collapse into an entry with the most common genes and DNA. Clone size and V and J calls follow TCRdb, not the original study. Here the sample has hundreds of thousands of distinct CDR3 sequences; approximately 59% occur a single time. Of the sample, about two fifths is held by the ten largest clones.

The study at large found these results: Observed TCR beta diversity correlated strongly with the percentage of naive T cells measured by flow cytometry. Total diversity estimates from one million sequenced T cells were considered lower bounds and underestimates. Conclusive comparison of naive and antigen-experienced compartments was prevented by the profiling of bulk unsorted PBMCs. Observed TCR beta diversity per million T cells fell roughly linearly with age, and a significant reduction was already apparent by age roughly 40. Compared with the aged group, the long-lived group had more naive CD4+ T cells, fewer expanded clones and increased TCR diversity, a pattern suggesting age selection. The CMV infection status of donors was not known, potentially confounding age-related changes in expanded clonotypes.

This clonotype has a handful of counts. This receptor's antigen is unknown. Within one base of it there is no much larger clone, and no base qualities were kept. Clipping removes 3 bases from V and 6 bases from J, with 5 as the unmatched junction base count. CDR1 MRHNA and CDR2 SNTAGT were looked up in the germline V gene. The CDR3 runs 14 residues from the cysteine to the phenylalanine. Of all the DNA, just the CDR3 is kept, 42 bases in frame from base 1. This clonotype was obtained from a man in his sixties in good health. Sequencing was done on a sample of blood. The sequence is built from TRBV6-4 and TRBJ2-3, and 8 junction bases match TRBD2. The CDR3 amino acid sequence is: CASSEQASGDTQYF. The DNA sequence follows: TGTGCCAGCAGTGAACAGGCTAGCGGGGATACGCAGTATTTT.